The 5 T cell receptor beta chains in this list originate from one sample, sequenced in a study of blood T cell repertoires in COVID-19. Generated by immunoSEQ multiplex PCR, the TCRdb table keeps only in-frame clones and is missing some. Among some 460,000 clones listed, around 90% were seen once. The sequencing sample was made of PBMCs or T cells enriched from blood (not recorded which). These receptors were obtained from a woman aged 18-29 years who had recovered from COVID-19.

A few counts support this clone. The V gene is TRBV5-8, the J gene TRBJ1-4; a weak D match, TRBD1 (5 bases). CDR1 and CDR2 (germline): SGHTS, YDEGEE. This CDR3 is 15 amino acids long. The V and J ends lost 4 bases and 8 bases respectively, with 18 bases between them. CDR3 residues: CASSRGIVNEEKLFF. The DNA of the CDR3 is TGTGCCAGCAGCCGGGGGATCGTGAACGAAGAAAAACTGTTTTTT.

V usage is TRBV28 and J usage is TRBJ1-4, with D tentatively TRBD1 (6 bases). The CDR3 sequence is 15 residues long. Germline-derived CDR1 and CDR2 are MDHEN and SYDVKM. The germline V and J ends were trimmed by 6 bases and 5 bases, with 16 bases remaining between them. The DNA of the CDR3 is TGTGCCAGCAGCCCGGGGGGACAAAGCAATGAAAAACTGTTTTTT. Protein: CASSPGGQSNEKLFF.

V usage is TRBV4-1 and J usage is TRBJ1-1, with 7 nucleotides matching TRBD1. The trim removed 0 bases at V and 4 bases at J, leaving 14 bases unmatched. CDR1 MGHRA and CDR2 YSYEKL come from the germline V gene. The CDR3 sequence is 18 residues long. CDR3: CASSQEERGRASRTEAFF. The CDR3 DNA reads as TGCGCCAGCAGCCAAGAGGAGAGGGGGCGAGCCTCGCGCACTGAAGCTTTCTTT.

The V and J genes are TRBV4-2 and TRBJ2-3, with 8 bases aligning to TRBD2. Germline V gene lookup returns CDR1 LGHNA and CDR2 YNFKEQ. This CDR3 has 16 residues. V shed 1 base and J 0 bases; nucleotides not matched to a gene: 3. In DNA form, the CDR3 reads TGTGCCAGCAGCCAAGTAGCGGGGAGTAGCACAGATACGCAGTATTTT. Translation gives CASSQVAGSSTDTQYF.

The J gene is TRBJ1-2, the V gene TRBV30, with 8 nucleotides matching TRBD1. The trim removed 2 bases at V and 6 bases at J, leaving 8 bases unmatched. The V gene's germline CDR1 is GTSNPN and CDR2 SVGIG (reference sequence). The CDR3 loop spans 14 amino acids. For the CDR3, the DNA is TGTGCCTGGAGTCCAACCTCGACAGGGGATGGCTACACCTTC. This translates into CAWSPTSTGDGYTF.